The next 10 T cell receptor beta chains were all read from a single sample in a study of cytotoxic CD8 clonotypes in ibrutinib-treated CLL. Data came from immunoSEQ multiplex PCR; TCRdb stores just in-frame clones and leaves some out. The sample lists around 77,000 clones; over 75% were seen once. Specimen: PBMCs, collected at disease progression, from a patient treated with ibrutinib. These receptors were taken from a human donor with chronic lymphocytic leukemia.

The chain is built from TRBV18 and TRBJ1-5; 11 nucleotides match TRBD1. Germline V gives CDR1 KGHSH, CDR2 LQKENI. V gave up 6 bases and J gave up 4 bases; unmatched junction bases: 5. The CDR3 contains 15 residues. CDR3 in amino acids: CASSRTGGRNQPQHF. CDR3 nucleotide sequence: TGTGCCAGCTCGCGGACAGGGGGCAGGAATCAGCCCCAGCATTTT.

CDR3 sequence reads: CASSAGRYSPLHF. CDR3 coding DNA: TGTGCCAGCAGCGCCGGGCGCTATTCACCCCTCCACTTT. The chain recombines TRBV5-4 with TRBJ1-6; D is unresolved. Germline CDR1 is SGHNT and CDR2 is YYREEE (reference sequence). This CDR3 has 13 residues. V dropped 4 bases and J dropped 8 bases, with 10 bases sitting between them.

V is TRBV6-5 and J is TRBJ1-3; D uncertain. V lost 0 bases and J lost 2, with 11 bases in between. This CDR3 is 16 amino acids long. Germline V gene data show CDR1 as MNHEY and CDR2 as SVGAGI. The CDR3 protein is CASSYSIGVPGNTIYF. The DNA for the CDR3 is TGTGCCAGCAGTTACTCGATTGGGGTTCCTGGAAACACCATATATTTT.

The sample holds one count of this clone. This sequence joins TRBV18 and TRBJ1-3; weak D call: TRBD1 (5 bases). The germline V gene encodes CDR1 KGHSH and CDR2 LQKENI. V shed 3 bases and J shed 3 bases, with 15 bases lying between them. The CDR3 has 16 residues. The CDR3 DNA is TGTGCCAGCTCACCCAGCTCCGGGGCATTTGGAAACACCATATATTTT. Translating gives CASSPSSGAFGNTIYF.

The chain carries TRBV28 and TRBJ1-1, with no clear D. Trimming removed 1 base at V and 4 bases at J, with 4 bases between. Germline loops: CDR1 MDHEN, CDR2 SYDVKM. The CDR3 is 12 residues long. The CDR3 region is CASSLSVTEAFF. CDR3 bases: TGTGCCAGCAGTTTATCAGTCACTGAAGCTTTCTTT.

The chain is built from TRBV7-2 and TRBJ1-1; the D is unclear. Trimming shortened V by 1 base and J by 1 base, and 10 bases separated the two germline ends. Germline V lookup: CDR1 SGHTA, CDR2 FQGNSA. This CDR3 region has 15 residues. CDR3 in amino acids: CASSLDPGRNTEAFF. CDR3 DNA sequence: TGTGCCAGCAGCTTAGATCCAGGACGGAACACTGAAGCTTTCTTT.

V is TRBV27 and J is TRBJ2-3; 7 nucleotides match TRBD2. CDR3 length: 15 residues. V shed 2 bases and J 0 bases; nucleotides not matched to a gene: 2. Germline CDR1 reads MNHEY; CDR2 reads SMNVEV (reference sequence). CDR3 protein: CASSLGLVSTDTQYF. DNA for the CDR3: TGTGCCAGCAGTTTAGGACTAGTGAGCACAGATACGCAGTATTTT.

The chain carries TRBV6-6 and TRBJ2-5; 10 bases are a match to TRBD2. After removal of 6 bases from V and 8 bases from J, the junction contained 12 bases not matched to a gene. Germline V gene data show CDR1 as MNHNY and CDR2 as SVGAGI (reference sequence). The CDR3 has 15 residues. The CDR3 protein is CASRTRSGGVKTQYF. In DNA, the CDR3 is TGTGCCAGCAGGACCCGGAGCGGGGGGGTAAAAACCCAGTACTTC.

The CDR3 sequence is CSVEGTTGSLDIQYF. CDR3 sequence (DNA): TGCAGCGTTGAAGGGACAACGGGGTCTTTGGACATTCAGTACTTC. The gene calls are TRBV29-1 and TRBJ2-4; the D gene could be TRBD1 or TRBD2 (5 bases each). The V gene lost 1 base and the J gene lost 8 bases, with 18 bases spanning the gap. Germline values: CDR1 SQVTM, CDR2 ANQGSEA. This CDR3 contains 15 residues.

For the CDR3, the DNA is TGTGCCTGGAGTGTGACTAGCGGGGGGAATGAGCAGTTCTTC. Its protein product is CAWSVTSGGNEQFF. The chain links TRBV30 to TRBJ2-1, with TRBD2 matching 13 bases. V was clipped by 0 bases and J by 7 bases; unmatched bases: 0. The CDR3 extends over 14 amino acids. Germline CDR1 and CDR2: GTSNPN and SVGIG (reference sequence).